The next 10 T cell receptor beta chains were all read from a single sample in a study of blood T cell repertoires in COVID-19. Sequencing was performed with immunoSEQ multiplex PCR; in TCRdb, only in-frame clones are kept and a portion is missing. The sample records 150,000 to 200,000 clones, around 80% being singletons. Sequenced sample: peripheral blood. Receptors were obtained from a woman at least 80 years old with active or convalescent COVID-19.

The V call is TRBV5-4, the J call TRBJ2-3; TRBD1 is a possible D gene (5 bases). CDR3 length: 15 amino acids. Germline lookup yields CDR1 SGHNT and CDR2 YYREEE (reference sequence). V was pared by 0 bases and J by 3 bases, with 11 bases between. CDR3 DNA sequence: TGTGCCAGCAGCTTGGGGCAGGGTCTGACAGATACGCAGTATTTT. Translated, it gives CASSLGQGLTDTQYF.

As concerns this clone: The junction differs from germline at one of its ends, possibly a read error. This rearrangement joins TRBV7-9 to TRBJ1-4; D perhaps matches TRBD1 (5 bases). The CDR3 spans 14 residues. Per germline, CDR1 SEHNR and CDR2 FQNEAQ (reference sequence). CDR3 DNA: TGTGCCAGCAGTTTAGTGCAGGGCGGTGAAAAACTGTTTTTT. Translation gives CASSLVQGGEKLFF.

The sample holds many counts of this clone. The chain employs TRBV19 and TRBJ2-1; 9 nucleotides line up with TRBD2. Germline V CDR1 and CDR2: LNHDA, SQIVND (reference sequence). Unmatched junction bases numbered 3, after V lost 5 bases and J lost 7 bases. This CDR3 is 13 amino acids long. The CDR3 loop is CASSLSGGNEQFF. For the CDR3, the DNA is TGTGCCAGTAGTCTTAGCGGGGGAAATGAGCAGTTCTTC.

This clone was observed once. The V call is TRBV19, the J call TRBJ2-3, with TRBD2 matching 11 bases. Per germline, CDR1 LNHDA and CDR2 SQIVND (reference sequence). V lost 4 bases, J lost 4 bases, and 13 bases stayed unmatched. This CDR3 has 18 amino acids. The CDR3 loop is CASSSLAGGSIPSDTQYF. Here the CDR3 DNA reads TGTGCCAGTAGTAGCCTAGCGGGGGGCTCCATCCCTTCAGATACGCAGTATTTT. The whole variable domain, filled in from reference TRBV19 and TRBJ2-3, reads DGGITQSPKYLFRKEGQNVTLSCEQNLNHDAMYWYRQDPGQGLRLIYYSQIVNDFQKGDIAEGYSVSREKKESFPLTVTSAQKNPTAFYLCASSSLAGGSIPSDTQYFGPGTRLTVL.

This clone has just one count. V is TRBV7-9 and J is TRBJ2-5; TRBD2 agrees at 10 bases. The CDR3 length is 18 residues. Germline CDR1 is SEHNR and CDR2 is FQNEAQ (reference sequence). Unmatched junction bases numbered 13, after V lost 5 bases and J lost 1 base. The CDR3 DNA sequence: TGTGCCAGCAGCACCCATCACCGAAGGACTAGCGGCCAAGAGACCCAGTACTTC. Amino acid sequence: CASSTHHRRTSGQETQYF. Variable domain in full (rest from reference TRBV7-9 and TRBJ2-5): DTGVSQNPRHKITKRGQNVTFRCDPISEHNRLYWYRQTLGQGPEFLTYFQNEAQLEKSRLLSDRFSAERPKGSFSTLEIQRTEQGDSAMYLCASSTHHRRTSGQETQYFGPGTRLLVL.

In its sample, this clone was seen a few times. The chain has TRBV2 and TRBJ2-7; TRBD2 might be the D (6 bases). Per germline, CDR1 SNHLY and CDR2 FYNNEI. Trimming took 0 bases from V and 9 from J, leaving 15 bases between them. CDR3 size: 14 residues. The CDR3 spells CASSEARGSRVQYF. The CDR3 region has the DNA TGTGCCAGCAGTGAAGCGCGGGGTTCGAGGGTGCAGTACTTC.

The chain carries TRBV15 and TRBJ2-2, with 7 positions matching TRBD1. The CDR3 sequence is 14 residues long. V dropped 5 bases and J dropped 4; count of bases not matched to a gene: 4. The germline gives CDR1 LNHNV, CDR2 YYDKDF (reference sequence). The CDR3 sequence: CATSGGQLTGELFF. The CDR3 coding sequence is TGTGCCACCAGCGGGGGACAGCTCACCGGGGAGCTGTTTTTT.

This clone was recorded at least ten times. J is TRBJ2-7 and V is TRBV6-5, with 15 positions matching TRBD2. The CDR3 is 14 amino acids. V lost 11 bases, J lost 6 bases, and 8 bases stayed unmatched. Per germline, CDR1 MNHEY and CDR2 SVGAGI. The CDR3 nucleotides read TGTGCCTCTCGAGGGACTAGCGGGGGGTTCGAGCAGTACTTC. Residues: CASRGTSGGFEQYF.

This chain joins TRBV28 and TRBJ1-5; 7 bases fit TRBD1. From germline, CDR1 is MDHEN and CDR2 SYDVKM. The CDR3 spans 17 residues. V gave up 5 bases and J gave up 2 bases; unmatched junction bases: 12. DNA of the CDR3: TGTGCCAGCAGTATCCAAAGAACAGGGGAGGGCAATCAGCCCCAGCATTTT. Its translation: CASSIQRTGEGNQPQHF.

The chain is built from TRBV5-1 and TRBJ2-2, with 7 bases aligning to TRBD2. V lost 10 bases, J lost 1 base, and 19 bases stayed unmatched. Germline lookup yields CDR1 SGHRS and CDR2 YFSETQ. The CDR3 consists of 18 residues. The CDR3 here is CASQPERGLNLNTGELFF. DNA of the CDR3: TGCGCCTCACAACCGGAGCGGGGCCTTAACTTGAACACCGGGGAGCTGTTTTTT.